A single sample is the source of the 5 T cell receptor beta chains below, sequenced in a study of cytomegalovirus exposure and HLA in healthy donors (dated by TCRdb to about 2017). The library came from the immunoSEQ multiplex PCR assay. For the multiplex PCR, a mixture combining 60 forward primers for TCR Vbeta segments and 13 reverse primers for TCR Jbeta segments was used. In its TCRdb copy, this immuneACCESS table keeps in-frame sequences only and misses some clones. Where compared with another copy, unresolved V genes explain less than half of these, and the others have no known cause. The sample contains some 200,000 clones, roughly 90% of them found a single time. In total, the top ten clones hold roughly 1% of the sample. The sequencing input was PBMCs. The receptors come from a young woman in good health and CMV-seronegative.

This clone was observed a handful of times. This chain uses TRBV2 with TRBJ1-2; 10 nucleotides line up with TRBD1. Germline trimming cut 6 bases from V and 3 bases from J; bases unmatched to any gene: 13. CDR3 length: 17 residues. CDR1 SNHLY and CDR2 FYNNEI come from the germline V gene. The chain's CDR3 is CASSMGQGRQVDYGYTF. In nucleotides, the CDR3 is TGTGCCAGCAGCATGGGACAGGGGCGACAGGTGGACTATGGCTACACCTTC. Complete variable domain (other parts from reference TRBV2 and TRBJ1-2): EPEVTQTPSHQVTQMGQEVILRCVPISNHLYFYWYRQILGQKVEFLVSFYNNEISEKSEIFDDQFSVERPDGSNFTLKIRSTKLEDSAMYFCASSMGQGRQVDYGYTFGSGTRLTVV.

DNA of the CDR3: TGTGCCAGCAGTGAAATTCCGGGGACTCCTAACTATGGCTACACCTTC. Amino acids: CASSEIPGTPNYGYTF. The chain carries TRBV2 and TRBJ1-2; the D gene is possibly TRBD1 (5 bases). Per the germline V gene, CDR1 is SNHLY and CDR2 is FYNNEI. The CDR3 is 16 residues long. Trimming shortened V by 2 bases and J by 0 bases, and 13 bases separated the two germline ends.

The V gene is TRBV6-4, the J gene TRBJ1-1; unclear D gene. From germline, CDR1 is MRHNA and CDR2 SNTAGT. CDR3 size: 13 residues. Trimming left V 6 bases short and J 1 base short, with 9 bases between. CDR3 amino acids: CASSQEENTEAFF. The CDR3 DNA reads TGTGCCAGCAGCCAGGAAGAGAACACTGAAGCTTTCTTT.

This sequence joins TRBV9 and TRBJ2-7; 10 nucleotides line up with TRBD2. Germline-derived CDR1 and CDR2 are SGDLS and YYNGEE. The J segment lost 1 base and the V segment lost 3 bases, leaving 10 bases of the junction unmatched. This CDR3 comprises 17 residues. This CDR3 reads CASSAERSSGGSYEQYF. CDR3 DNA sequence: TGTGCCAGCAGCGCGGAACGTTCTAGCGGGGGTTCCTACGAGCAGTACTTC. The full variable domain, with the rest looked up from reference TRBV9 and TRBJ2-7, is DSGVTQTPKHLITATGQRVTLRCSPRSGDLSVYWYQQSLDQGLQFLIQYYNGEERAKGNILERFSAQQFPDLHSELNLSSLELGDSALYFCASSAERSSGGSYEQYFGPGTRLTVT.

The chain has TRBV5-1 and TRBJ2-2; perhaps TRBD1 as D (5 bases). The CDR3 covers 13 residues. Trimming left V 7 bases short and J 3 bases short, with 10 bases between. Germline CDR1 SGHRS, CDR2 YFSETQ. The CDR3 DNA reads TGCGCCAGCTCAGGGTCGGACACCGGGGAGCTGTTTTTT. The encoded protein is CASSGSDTGELFF. The complete variable domain, with remaining parts taken from reference TRBV5-1 and TRBJ2-2, reads KAGVTQTPRYLIKTRGQQVTLSCSPISGHRSVSWYQQTPGQGLQFLFEYFSETQRNKGNFPGRFSGRQFSNSRSEMNVSTLELGDSALYLCASSGSDTGELFFGEGSRLTVL.